This TCR beta chain was sequenced for a study of PD-1 blockade in mismatch repair-deficient tumors. General study findings and limits: Tumor-resident clones, often absent from pretreatment blood, expanded after pembrolizumab and then contracted.

The protocol was immunoSEQ multiplex PCR, while the TCRdb copy is restricted to in-frame clones and leaves out a portion. The repertoire holds 77,000 or so clones, with approximately 81% as singletons. TCRs were sequenced from a few patients responding to pembrolizumab. In this sample, this clone turned up a few times. Its cognate antigen is unknown. Germline values: CDR1 LGHNA, CDR2 YNFKEQ. The V and J ends lost 4 bases and 0 bases respectively, with 14 bases between them. CDR3 length equals 16 residues. The sample in question was peripheral blood, obtained 44 weeks after starting pembrolizumab. This TCR came from an adult with mismatch repair-deficient cancer. The rearrangement links TRBV4-2 to TRBJ2-3, with D uncertain. CDR3: CASSPGPHKSTDTQYF. The CDR3 DNA follows: TGTGCCAGCAGCCCAGGACCCCACAAAAGCACAGATACGCAGTATTTT.